The sequence of this T cell receptor beta chain was determined in a study of blood T cells in healthy people across ages. Sample-barcoded 5' priming and a J-beta primer mix drove a second PCR of about 6 to 11 cycles. TCRdb passed the 5' RACE reads through MiXCR, listing each CDR3 protein once. The sample has 1.5 million or so distinct CDR3 sequences, roughly 43% seen once; the top ten hold roughly 3.7%. V lost 3 bases to trimming and J lost 9 bases, with 13 bases between them. This CDR3 spans 13 amino acids. Per germline, CDR1 SGDLS and CDR2 YYNGEE. The chain couples TRBV9 to TRBJ1-5; D is uncertain. The TCR originated in a woman aged 18-29 years in good health. Input material: blood. The CDR3, as DNA: TGTGCCAGCAGCGCTTCGGGTGGAGGGCCCCAGCATTTT. This gives the protein CASSASGGGPQHF.